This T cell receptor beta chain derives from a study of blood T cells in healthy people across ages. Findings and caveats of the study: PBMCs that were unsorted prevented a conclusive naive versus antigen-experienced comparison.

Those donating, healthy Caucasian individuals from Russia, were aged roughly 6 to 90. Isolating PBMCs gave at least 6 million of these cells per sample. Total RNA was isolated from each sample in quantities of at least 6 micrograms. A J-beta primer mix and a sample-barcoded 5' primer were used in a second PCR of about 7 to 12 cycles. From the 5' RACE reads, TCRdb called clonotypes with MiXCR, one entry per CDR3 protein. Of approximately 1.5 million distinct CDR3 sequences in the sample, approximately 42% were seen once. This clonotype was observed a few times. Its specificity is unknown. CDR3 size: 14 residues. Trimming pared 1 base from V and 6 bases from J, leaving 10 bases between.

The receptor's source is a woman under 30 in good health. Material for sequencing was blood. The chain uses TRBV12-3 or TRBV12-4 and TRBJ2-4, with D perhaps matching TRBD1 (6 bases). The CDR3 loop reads CASSLVGTLNIQYF. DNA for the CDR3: TGTGCCAGCAGTTTAGTGGGGACACTAAACATTCAGTACTTC.